This TCR beta chain was recovered during a study of response to subunit inactivated influenza vaccine. Regarding the study as a whole: That few new T cells are recruited by each seasonal influenza vaccination was the authors' suggestion.

This CDR3 is built from 15 residues. After removal of 3 bases from V and 5 bases from J, the junction contained 7 bases not matched to a gene. Germline CDR1 is SGHRS and CDR2 is YFSETQ. With regard to this clonotype: Its antigen is undetermined.

One entry per CDR3 protein results from TCRdb running MiXCR on the RT-PCR reads. The sample has just over 300,000 distinct CDR3 sequences, 20% to 25% seen once. This TCR was sampled from a man aged 50 to 69 who received an inactivated influenza vaccine. This chain connects TRBV5-1 to TRBJ2-2; 7 nucleotides agree with TRBD2. Source: PBMCs from blood, taken less than 22 months after vaccination. The CDR3, as DNA: TGCGCCAGCAGCTCCCTGCGGGGAGGGACCGGGGAGCTGTTTTTT. This gives the protein CASSSLRGGTGELFF.